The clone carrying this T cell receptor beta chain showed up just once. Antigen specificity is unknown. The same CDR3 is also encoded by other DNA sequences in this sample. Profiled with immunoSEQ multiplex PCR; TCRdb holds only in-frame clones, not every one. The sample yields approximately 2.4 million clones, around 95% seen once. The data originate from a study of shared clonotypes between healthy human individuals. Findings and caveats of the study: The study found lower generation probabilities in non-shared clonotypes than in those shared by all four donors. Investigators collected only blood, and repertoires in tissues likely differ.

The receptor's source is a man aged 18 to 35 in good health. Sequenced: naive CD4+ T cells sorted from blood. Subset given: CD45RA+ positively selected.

The CDR3 reads CASSNSMNTEAFF. The CDR3 nucleotides read TGTGCCAGCAGTAACAGCATGAACACTGAAGCTTTCTTT. The chain uses TRBV2 and TRBJ1-1, with D unresolved. Between the trimmed V and J ends, which lost 5 bases and 0 bases, there was a span of 7 bases. The CDR3 sequence is 13 residues long. CDR1 is SNHLY and CDR2 is FYNNEI in the germline V gene. Looking up the rest from reference TRBV2 and TRBJ1-1 gives the full variable domain: EPEVTQTPSHQVTQMGQEVILRCVPISNHLYFYWYRQILGQKVEFLVSFYNNEISEKSEIFDDQFSVERPDGSNFTLKIRSTKLEDSAMYFCASSNSMNTEAFFGQGTRLTVV.